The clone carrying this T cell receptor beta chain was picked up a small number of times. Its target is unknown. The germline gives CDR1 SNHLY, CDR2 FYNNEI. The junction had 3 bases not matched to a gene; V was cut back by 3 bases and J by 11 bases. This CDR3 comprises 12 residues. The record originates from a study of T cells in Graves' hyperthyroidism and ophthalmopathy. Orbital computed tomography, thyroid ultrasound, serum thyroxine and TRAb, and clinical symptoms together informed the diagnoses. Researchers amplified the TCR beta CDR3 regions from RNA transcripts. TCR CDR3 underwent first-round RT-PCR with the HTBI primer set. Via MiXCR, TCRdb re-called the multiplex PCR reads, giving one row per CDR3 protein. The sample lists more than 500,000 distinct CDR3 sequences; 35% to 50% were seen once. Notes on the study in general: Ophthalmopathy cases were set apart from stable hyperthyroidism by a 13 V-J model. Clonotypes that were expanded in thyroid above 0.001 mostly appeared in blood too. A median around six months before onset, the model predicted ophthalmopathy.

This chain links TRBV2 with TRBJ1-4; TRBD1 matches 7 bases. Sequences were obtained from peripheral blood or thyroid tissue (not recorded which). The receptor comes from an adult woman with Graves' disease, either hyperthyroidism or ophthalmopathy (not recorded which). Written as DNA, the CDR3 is TGTGCCAGCAGTGACACAGGGGATAAACTGTTTTTT. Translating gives CASSDTGDKLFF.